These 23 T cell receptor beta chains were sequenced from one sample in a study of tumor and adjacent non-tumor tissue in lung cancer. TCRbeta libraries were built with three rounds of nested PCR, modified from ARM-PCR. TCRdb reprocessed the multiplex PCR reads via MiXCR and lists one record per CDR3 protein. The sample includes some 100,000 distinct CDR3 sequences, around three fifths of them seen just once. The template was RNA from unsorted bulk tissue. More than 3 cm separated this lung sample from the edge of the tumor. The sample taken for sequencing was distant non-tumor lung tissue. All receptors come from a man in his thirties or forties with non-small cell lung cancer.

V usage is TRBV11-2 and J usage is TRBJ2-3; 7 bases line up with TRBD1. The CDR3 loop spans 16 amino acids. Trimming took 0 bases from V and 7 from J; bases not matched to a gene: 10. Per germline, CDR1 SGHAT and CDR2 FQNNGV. CDR3 sequence reads: CASSLDWRGGINTQYF. CDR3 DNA: TGTGCCAGCAGCTTAGACTGGCGAGGGGGCATAAATACGCAGTATTTT.

Points on this clonotype: The DNA is left out, because the CDR3 cannot be placed on it with certainty; the CDR3 is given as TCRdb lists it. The chain joins TRBV20-1 to TRBJ2-1; the tabulated D call, TRBD2, remains unverified against the DNA. The CDR3 adds up to 13 amino acids, both ends counted. Germline V gene data show CDR1 as DFQATT and CDR2 as SNEGSKA (reference sequence). The CDR3 loop is CSAVGEGNNEEFF.

Comments on this clonotype: Germline and junction disagree at one end, which may indicate a read error. This chain joins TRBV4-3 and TRBJ1-4; D gene ambiguous. Germline-derived CDR1 and CDR2 are LGHNA and YSLEER. CDR3 size: 15 residues. The CDR3 nucleotides read TGCGCCAGCAGCGCTACCCCCGGGAGTAGCGAAAAAATGTTTTTT. It is translated as CASSATPGSSEKMFF.

The rearrangement uses TRBV6-6 and TRBJ1-4; D is perhaps TRBD1 (6 bases). The CDR3 totals 13 residues. From germline, CDR1 is MNHNY and CDR2 SVGAGI (reference sequence). The V and J ends lost 8 bases and 7 bases respectively, with 14 bases between them. CDR3 coding DNA: TGTGCCAGCTCCGGGACAAGGTCTGAAAAACTGTTTTTT. Protein product: CASSGTRSEKLFF.

This chain uses TRBV12-3 or TRBV12-4 with TRBJ1-1; 7 nucleotides agree with TRBD1. The ends lost 7 bases at V and 6 bases at J; junction bases unmatched: 5. CDR3 length: 12 amino acids. The CDR3: CASTNRGSEAFF. CDR3 nucleotide sequence: TGTGCCAGCACCAACAGGGGTTCTGAAGCTTTCTTT.

Comment on this clonotype: At one end the junction does not follow the germline gene, possibly because of a read error. The V and J genes are TRBV20-1 and TRBJ2-3; TRBD2 matches at 8 bases. Germline values: CDR1 DFQATT, CDR2 SNEGSKA (reference sequence). This CDR3 region has 13 residues. CDR3 sequence: CSAEGLEGDTQFF. CDR3 sequence (DNA): TGTAGTGCGGAGGGACTAGAGGGCGATACGCAGTTTTTT.

Remarks on this clonotype: Its ends do not fully match the called genes, so a read error is possible. The chain uses TRBV20-1 and TRBJ2-1; D gene unclear. Per the germline V gene, CDR1 is DFQATT and CDR2 is SNEGSKA (reference sequence). This CDR3 region has 16 residues. The CDR3 nucleotides are TGCGGTCCTAGAGATGTTGCGGTAGTTGTATACAATGACCAGTTCTTC. Protein product: CGPRDVAVVVYNDQFF.

This clonotype has just a few counts. The J gene is TRBJ2-7, the V gene TRBV13; 13 bases align to TRBD2. J gave up 3 bases and V 4 bases, and 3 bases lay outside the gene matches. Germline V gene sequence: CDR1 PRHDT, CDR2 FYEKMQ (reference sequence). The CDR3 covers 15 residues. Here the CDR3 DNA reads TGTGCCAGCAGCTCCGGGACTAGCGGGATCTACGAGCAGTACTTC. Translating it yields CASSSGTSGIYEQYF.

Details on this clonotype: One end of the junction is discordant with germline, which a read error may explain. The J gene is TRBJ1-1, the V gene TRBV6-6; unclear D gene. Germline CDR1 reads MNHNY; CDR2 reads SVGAGI (reference sequence). The CDR3 length is 12 residues. CDR3 DNA: TGTGCCAGCAGCAAGGTGAGCACTGAAGCATTCTTT. Protein sequence: CASSKVSTEAFF.

With respect to this clonotype: A junction end diverges from the germline sequence, so it may reflect a read error. V usage is TRBV20-1 and J usage is TRBJ1-2; TRBD1 matches at 7 bases. The CDR3 consists of 15 residues. The germline CDR1 and CDR2 sequences are DFQATT and SNEGSKA (reference sequence). As DNA, the CDR3 is TGCAGTGCTAGTATCATCGGGACAGAGACTTATGGCTATACCTTC. Its translation is CSASIIGTETYGYTF.

V gene TRBV20-1 combines with J gene TRBJ2-2, with 8 bases lining up with TRBD1. Germline CDR1 DFQATT, CDR2 SNEGSKA (reference sequence). The V gene end was trimmed by 3 bases and the J gene end by 9 bases; junction bases not matched to a gene: 12. CDR3 size: 15 residues. CDR3 in amino acids: CSASAQGANTWELFF. CDR3 nucleotide sequence: TGCAGTGCTAGTGCGCAGGGGGCGAACACTTGGGAGCTGTTTTTT.

On this clonotype itself: One junction end does not reproduce the germline sequence, and a read error may be involved. The chain is built from TRBV12-5 and TRBJ1-1; 8 positions match TRBD1. The CDR3 loop spans 15 amino acids. Per germline, CDR1 LGHNT and CDR2 FRNRAP. The CDR3 reads CASGRDRIMNTEASF. The CDR3 nucleotides are TGTGCTAGTGGTCGGGACAGGATCATGAACACTGAAGCTTCCTTT.

With regard to this clonotype: One end of the junction is discordant with germline, which a read error may explain. This chain connects TRBV11-2 to TRBJ2-3; 7 bases are a match to TRBD1. Germline CDR1 is SGHAT and CDR2 is FQNNGV. There are 14 residues in the CDR3. In nucleotides, the CDR3 is TGTGCCAGCAGCCTAGGACCGGGGACAGATATGCAGTATTTT. The encoded protein is CASSLGPGTDMQYF.

This rearrangement joins TRBV20-1 to TRBJ2-3, with D perhaps TRBD2 (5 bases). This CDR3 has 15 amino acids. The germline gives CDR1 DFQATT, CDR2 SNEGSKA (reference sequence). CDR3 region: CNAPPLDESGYAQYF. CDR3 sequence (DNA): TGCAATGCGCCGCCACTAGACGAGTCTGGCTATGCGCAGTATTTT.

This chain uses TRBV11-2 with TRBJ2-5, with D tentatively TRBD1 or TRBD2 (7 bases each). The CDR3 contains 17 residues. Per the germline V gene, CDR1 is SGHAT and CDR2 is FQNNGV. V was pared by 1 base and J by 5 bases, with 20 bases between. In DNA, the CDR3 is TGTGCCAGCAGCTTAGTAGGGGGGGGAGGGGGCGCGGAGACCCAGTACTTC. Its protein product is CASSLVGGGGGAETQYF.

With regard to this clonotype: The germline gene is not matched at one end of the junction; a read error may be the cause. This chain joins TRBV12-3 or TRBV12-4 and TRBJ2-1; D possibly uses TRBD1 or TRBD2 (5 bases each). The CDR3 runs 14 residues. Here the CDR3 DNA reads TGTGCCAGCAGTACCGGGACGTTATACAATGAGCAGCTCTTC. It yields the protein CASSTGTLYNEQLF.

This clonotype showed up just a few times. A read error may produce the germline difference seen at one junction end. V is TRBV4-1 and J is TRBJ2-2; weak D call: TRBD2 (5 bases). Germline assignment: CDR1 MGHRA and CDR2 YSYEKL. The CDR3 spans 15 residues. The CDR3 bases are TGCGCCATCAGCCAAGATGGCAGAATCACCGGGGAGCTGTTTTTC. It encodes CAISQDGRITGELFF.

About this clonotype itself: It is likely a read error, because the conserved phenylalanine at the end of the CDR3 is missing. The rearrangement joins TRBV6-1 to TRBJ1-1, with D tentatively TRBD1 (6 bases). This CDR3 comprises 14 residues. Trimming pared 9 bases from V and 5 bases from J, leaving 19 bases between. CDR1 MNHNS and CDR2 SASEGT come from the germline V gene. The CDR3 protein is CARTIDRPNTEAFY. Here the CDR3 DNA reads TGTGCCAGGACAATCGACAGGCCGAATACTGAAGCTTTCTAT.

With regard to this clonotype: The CDR3 end shows no conserved phenylalanine or tryptophan, and so a read error is likely. V gene TRBV4-3 combines with J gene TRBJ2-5; perhaps TRBD2 as D (5 bases). V was shortened by 10 bases and J by 2 bases, with 17 bases between the two germline ends. The germline CDR1 and CDR2 sequences are LGHNA and YSLEER. The CDR3 consists of 14 residues. The CDR3 loop is CANSQVSGQETQYS. As DNA, the CDR3 is TGCGCCAATAGCCAAGTCTCGGGACAAGAGACCCAGTACTCC.

Notes on this clonotype: No conserved phenylalanine or tryptophan ends this CDR3, so it is likely a read error. The chain links TRBV6-1 to TRBJ2-7; 9 positions match TRBD1. The CDR3 runs to 13 residues. V shed 9 bases, J shed 7 bases, and the junction held 10 bases outside the gene matches. CDR1 is MNHNS, CDR2 SASEGT, per germline. CDR3 in DNA: TGTGCCAGTAGCCGGGACAGGGTGGGAGAGCAGTACCTC. Its protein is CASSRDRVGEQYL.

This clonotype was seen a few times. The CDR3 DNA is TGTGCCAGCAGCTTAGCGAAGGGTAACGAGCAGTACTTC. Translation gives CASSLAKGNEQYF. The genes are TRBV7-2 and TRBJ2-7; D not certain. V was shortened by 0 bases and J by 5 bases, with 8 bases between the two germline ends. Germline CDR1 reads SGHTA; CDR2 reads FQGNSA. The CDR3 covers 13 residues.

Only a few counts were recorded for this clonotype. A much larger clonotype is one base distant, so this may be a read error. The chain carries TRBV20-1 and TRBJ1-4; perhaps TRBD1 as D (6 bases). Germline V gene lookup returns CDR1 DFQATT and CDR2 SNEGSKA (reference sequence). The CDR3 is 13 amino acids. The CDR3 coding sequence is TGCAGTGCAGGGGGAGTACCAAATGATAAACTGTTTTTT. This translates into CSAGGVPNDKLFF.

The chain is built from TRBV11-1 and TRBJ1-1; weak D call: TRBD1 (6 bases). The length of the CDR3 is 14 residues. The germline V gene encodes CDR1 SGHAT and CDR2 FQDESV (reference sequence). This chain's CDR3 is CGGNRTAVNTEAFF. The CDR3 DNA is TGTGGCGGCAACAGGACAGCTGTGAACACTGAAGCTTTCTTT.